These 2 T cell receptor beta chains share one sample of origin, sequenced in a study of T cells in Graves' hyperthyroidism and ophthalmopathy (dated by TCRdb to the late 2010s). Libraries came from multiplex PCR. TCRdb names Illumina HiSeq 2000 as the instrument used. The TCR beta CDR3 regions were amplified from RNA transcripts. The TCR CDR3 was subjected to a first round of RT-PCR using the HTBI primer set and the Qiagen OneStep RT-PCR kit. TCRdb reran the public reads through fastp at Q25 and MiXCR, keeping productive beta chains. Each record represents a unique CDR3 protein, reported with the most common genes and DNA among its rows. Recorded for this sample are around 570,000 distinct CDR3 sequences; nearly 20% of them occurred a single time. The top ten clones comprise approximately 50% of the sample. Sequencing used blood. These TCRs come from a man aged 35 to 55 with Graves' ophthalmopathy.

The chain links TRBV27 to TRBJ2-1, with 7 bases lining up with TRBD2. Trimming removed 0 bases from V and 4 bases from J; junction bases left unmatched: 6. The CDR3 totals 16 residues. Germline V gene data show CDR1 as MNHEY and CDR2 as SMNVEV (reference sequence). CDR3 region: CASSLSSLAGYNEQFF. CDR3 DNA: TGTGCCAGCAGTTTATCGTCGTTAGCGGGTTACAATGAGCAGTTCTTC.

This clonotype was found many times. The V call is TRBV28, the J call TRBJ2-7; 10 bases agree with TRBD2. Germline V gene lookup returns CDR1 MDHEN and CDR2 SYDVKM. V lost 0 bases to trimming and J lost 9 bases; unmatched junction nucleotides: 8. This CDR3 comprises 15 residues. CDR3 sequence: CASSLWASGSGGQYF. The CDR3 coding sequence is TGTGCCAGCAGTTTATGGGCTAGCGGGAGTGGTGGGCAGTACTTC.